This T cell receptor beta chain was identified during a study of blood T cell repertoires in COVID-19. Background on the study: The origin of the acute and convalescent COVID-19 samples was the United States, Italy and Spain. Sources were T cells, B-cell-depleted T cells, or PBMCs; the material itself was cDNA or gDNA.

Trimming removed 0 bases from V and 7 bases from J, with 16 bases in between. CDR3 length: 15 amino acids. The germline V gene encodes CDR1 SGHDT and CDR2 YYEEEE. Seattle's cohort entered during active infection and was followed longitudinally. Under the authors' procedure: Cell counts per sample came from amplifying reference gene primers. The data were produced by immunoSEQ multiplex PCR, yet TCRdb's version contains in-frame clones alone and is incomplete. Clonal size and the V and J genes are those of that table, whereas D and trimming came from the DNA. The table records some 80,000 clones, around 83% of them present only once.

The clonotype originates from a man in his sixties with COVID-19, enrolled during active disease. Material: peripheral blood. V usage is TRBV5-6 and J usage is TRBJ1-1; D possibly corresponds to TRBD1 (6 bases). The chain's CDR3 is CASSLERYRVDEAFF. CDR3 coding DNA: TGTGCCAGCAGCTTGGAGAGGTACAGGGTGGATGAAGCTTTCTTT. Looking up the rest from reference TRBV5-6 and TRBJ1-1 gives the full variable domain: DAGVTQSPTHLIKTRGQQVTLRCSPKSGHDTVSWYQQALGQGPQFIFQYYEEEERQRGNFPDRFSGHQFPNYSSELNVNALLLGDSALYLCASSLERYRVDEAFFGQGTRLTVV.